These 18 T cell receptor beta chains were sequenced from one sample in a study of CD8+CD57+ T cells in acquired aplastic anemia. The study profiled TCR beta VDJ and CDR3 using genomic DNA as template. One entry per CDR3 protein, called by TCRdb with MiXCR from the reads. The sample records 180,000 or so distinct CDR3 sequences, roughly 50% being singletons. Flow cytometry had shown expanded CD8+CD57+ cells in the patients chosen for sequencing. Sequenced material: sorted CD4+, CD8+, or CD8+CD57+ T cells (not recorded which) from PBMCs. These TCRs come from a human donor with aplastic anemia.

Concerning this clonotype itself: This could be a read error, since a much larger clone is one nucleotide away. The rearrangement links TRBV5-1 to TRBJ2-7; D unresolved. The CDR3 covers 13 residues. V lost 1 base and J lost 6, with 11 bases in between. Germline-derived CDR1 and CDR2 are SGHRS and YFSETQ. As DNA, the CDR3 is TGCGCCAGCAGCTTGTCCCTAGTCCGCGAGCAGTACTTC. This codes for CASSLSLVREQYF.

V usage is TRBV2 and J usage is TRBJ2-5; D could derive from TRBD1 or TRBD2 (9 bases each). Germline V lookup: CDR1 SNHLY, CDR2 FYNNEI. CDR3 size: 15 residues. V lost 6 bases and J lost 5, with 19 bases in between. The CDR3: CASRGQGLAVETQYF. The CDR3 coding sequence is TGTGCCAGCAGGGGACAGGGACTAGCCGTGGAGACCCAGTACTTC.

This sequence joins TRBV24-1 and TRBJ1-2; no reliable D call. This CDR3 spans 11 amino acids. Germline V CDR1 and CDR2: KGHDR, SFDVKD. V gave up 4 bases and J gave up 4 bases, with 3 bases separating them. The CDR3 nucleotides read TGTGCCACCAGTGACCCCTATGGCTACACCTTC. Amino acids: CATSDPYGYTF.

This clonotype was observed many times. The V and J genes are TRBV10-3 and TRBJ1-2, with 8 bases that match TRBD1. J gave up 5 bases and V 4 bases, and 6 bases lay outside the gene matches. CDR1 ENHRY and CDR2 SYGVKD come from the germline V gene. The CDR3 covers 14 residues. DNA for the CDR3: TGTGCCATCAGTGGGACAGGGAGGCTTTATGGCTACACCTTC. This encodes CAISGTGRLYGYTF.

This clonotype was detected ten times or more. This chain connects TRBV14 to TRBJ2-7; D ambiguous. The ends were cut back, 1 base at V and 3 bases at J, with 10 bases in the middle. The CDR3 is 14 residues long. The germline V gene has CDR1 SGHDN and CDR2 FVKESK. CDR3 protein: CASSQGRASYEQYF. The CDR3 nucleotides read TGTGCCAGCAGCCAAGGCCGGGCAAGCTACGAGCAGTACTTC.

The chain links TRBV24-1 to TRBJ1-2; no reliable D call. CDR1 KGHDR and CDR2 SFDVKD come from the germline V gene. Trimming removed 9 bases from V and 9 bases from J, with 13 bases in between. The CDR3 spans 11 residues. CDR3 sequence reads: CATFAFGRYTF. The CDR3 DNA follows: TGTGCCACCTTTGCTTTCGGGCGCTACACCTTC.

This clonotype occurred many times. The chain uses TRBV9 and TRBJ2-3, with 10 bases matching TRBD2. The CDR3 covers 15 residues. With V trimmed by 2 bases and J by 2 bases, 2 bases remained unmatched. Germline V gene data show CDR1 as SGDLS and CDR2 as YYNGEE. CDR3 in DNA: TGTGCCAGCAGCGTGACTAGCGGGTTCACAGATACGCAGTATTTT. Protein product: CASSVTSGFTDTQYF.

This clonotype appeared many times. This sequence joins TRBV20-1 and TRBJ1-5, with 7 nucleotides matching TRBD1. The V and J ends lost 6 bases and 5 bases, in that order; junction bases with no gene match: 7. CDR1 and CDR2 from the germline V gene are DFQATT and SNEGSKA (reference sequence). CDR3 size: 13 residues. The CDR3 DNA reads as TGCAGTGCGGCACAGGGGTGGGATCAGCCCCAGCATTTT. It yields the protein CSAAQGWDQPQHF.

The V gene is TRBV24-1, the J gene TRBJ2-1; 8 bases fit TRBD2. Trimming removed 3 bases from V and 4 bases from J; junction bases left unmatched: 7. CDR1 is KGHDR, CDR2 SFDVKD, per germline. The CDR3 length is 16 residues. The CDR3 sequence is CATSDPGTSAYNEQFF. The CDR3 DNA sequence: TGTGCCACCAGTGATCCAGGGACTAGTGCGTACAATGAGCAGTTCTTC.

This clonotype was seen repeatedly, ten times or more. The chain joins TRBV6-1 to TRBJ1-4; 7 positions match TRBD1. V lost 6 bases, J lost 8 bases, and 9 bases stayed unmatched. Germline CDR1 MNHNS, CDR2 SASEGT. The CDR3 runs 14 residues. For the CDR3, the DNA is TGTGCCAGCAGGGGACAGCCCGAAGGGGAAAAACTGTTTTTT. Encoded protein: CASRGQPEGEKLFF.

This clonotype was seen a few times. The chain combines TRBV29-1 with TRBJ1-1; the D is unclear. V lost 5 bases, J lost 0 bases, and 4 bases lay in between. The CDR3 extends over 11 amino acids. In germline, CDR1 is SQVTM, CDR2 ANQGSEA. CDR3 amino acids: CSVQLNTEAFF. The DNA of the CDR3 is TGCAGCGTTCAGTTGAACACTGAAGCTTTCTTT.

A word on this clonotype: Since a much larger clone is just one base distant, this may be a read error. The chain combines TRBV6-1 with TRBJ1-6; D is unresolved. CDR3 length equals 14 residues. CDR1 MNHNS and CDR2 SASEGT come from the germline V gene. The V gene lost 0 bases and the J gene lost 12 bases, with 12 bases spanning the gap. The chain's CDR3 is CASSEATEIRPLHF. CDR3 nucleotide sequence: TGTGCCAGCAGTGAAGCGACGGAGATTCGACCCCTCCACTTT.

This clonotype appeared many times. The CDR3 sequence: CASKGLEQLTQYF. CDR3 in DNA: TGTGCCAGCAAAGGCCTTGAACAGCTGACGCAGTATTTT. The V and J genes are TRBV5-4 and TRBJ2-3; the D is unclear. There are 13 residues in the CDR3. Between the trimmed V and J ends, which lost 6 bases and 9 bases, there was a span of 17 bases. Per the germline V gene, CDR1 is SGHNT and CDR2 is YYREEE (reference sequence).

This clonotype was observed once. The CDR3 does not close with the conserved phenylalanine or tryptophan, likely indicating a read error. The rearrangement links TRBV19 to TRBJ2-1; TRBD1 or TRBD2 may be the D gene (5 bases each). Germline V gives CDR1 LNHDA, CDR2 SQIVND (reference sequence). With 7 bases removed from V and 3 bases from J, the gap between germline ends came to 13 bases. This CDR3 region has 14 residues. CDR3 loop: CASTSRGRYNEQFL. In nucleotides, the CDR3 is TGTGCCAGTACCTCCCGGGGACGCTACAATGAGCAGTTCCTC.

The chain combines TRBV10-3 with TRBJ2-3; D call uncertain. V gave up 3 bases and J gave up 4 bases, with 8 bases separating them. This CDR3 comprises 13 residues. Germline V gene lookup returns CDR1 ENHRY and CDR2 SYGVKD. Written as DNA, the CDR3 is TGTGCCATCAGTGATACCCCGGCAGATACGCAGTATTTT. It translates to CAISDTPADTQYF.

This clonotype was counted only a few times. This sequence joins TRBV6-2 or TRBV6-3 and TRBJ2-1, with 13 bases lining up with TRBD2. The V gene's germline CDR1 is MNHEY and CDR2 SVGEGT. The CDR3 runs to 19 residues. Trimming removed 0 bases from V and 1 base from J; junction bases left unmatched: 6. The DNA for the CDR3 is TGTGCCAGCAGTTACTCCCCGGGACTAGCGGGGAGGTCCTACAATGAGCAGTTCTTC. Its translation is CASSYSPGLAGRSYNEQFF.

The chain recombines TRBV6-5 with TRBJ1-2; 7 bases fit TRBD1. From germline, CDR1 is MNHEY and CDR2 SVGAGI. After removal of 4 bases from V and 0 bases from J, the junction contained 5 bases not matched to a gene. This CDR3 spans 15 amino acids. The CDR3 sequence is CASSFGQETNYGYTF. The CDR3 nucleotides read TGTGCCAGCAGTTTTGGACAGGAGACTAACTATGGCTACACCTTC.

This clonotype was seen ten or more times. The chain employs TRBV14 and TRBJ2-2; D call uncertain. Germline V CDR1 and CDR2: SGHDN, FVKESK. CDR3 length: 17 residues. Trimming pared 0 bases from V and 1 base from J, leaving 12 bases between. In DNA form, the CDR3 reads TGTGCCAGCAGCCAAGAGATGATAGCCATGAACACCGGGGAGCTGTTTTTT. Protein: CASSQEMIAMNTGELFF.